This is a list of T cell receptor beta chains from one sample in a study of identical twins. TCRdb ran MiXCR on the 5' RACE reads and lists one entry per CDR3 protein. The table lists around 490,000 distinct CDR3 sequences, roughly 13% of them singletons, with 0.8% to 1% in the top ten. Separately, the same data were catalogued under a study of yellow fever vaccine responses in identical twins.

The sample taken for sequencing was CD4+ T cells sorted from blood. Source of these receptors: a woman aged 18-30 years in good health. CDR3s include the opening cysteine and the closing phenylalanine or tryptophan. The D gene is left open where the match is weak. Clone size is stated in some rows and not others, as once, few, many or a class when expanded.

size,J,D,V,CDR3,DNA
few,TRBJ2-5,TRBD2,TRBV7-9,CASSSPGLAETQYF,TGTGCCAGCAGCTCCCCGGGACTAGCTGAGACCCAGTACTTC
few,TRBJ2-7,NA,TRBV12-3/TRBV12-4,CASSLKGSSYEQYF,TGTGCCAGCAGTCTTAAGGGTAGCTCCTACGAGCAGTACTTC
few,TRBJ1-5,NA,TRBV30,CAWSVSRGIEPQHF,TGTGCCTGGAGTGTTTCCCGGGGGATCGAGCCCCAGCATTTT
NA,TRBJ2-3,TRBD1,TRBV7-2,CASSLAPGTGTDTQYF,TGTGCCAGCAGCTTAGCACCCGGGACAGGGACAGATACGCAGTATTTT
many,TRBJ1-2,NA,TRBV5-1,CASRDLSGLSTYGYTF,TGCGCCAGCAGAGACTTATCAGGGCTCTCTACCTATGGCTACACCTTC
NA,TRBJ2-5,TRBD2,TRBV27,CASSLFARLAGGRYQETQYF,TGTGCCAGCAGTTTATTCGCACGACTAGCGGGGGGACGGTACCAAGAGACCCAGTACTTC
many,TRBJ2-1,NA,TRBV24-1,CATSDLSASSYNEQFF,TGTGCCACCAGTGATTTGTCGGCGAGCTCCTACAATGAGCAGTTCTTC
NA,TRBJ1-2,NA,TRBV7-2,CASSLGIKETGIAGYTF,TGTGCCAGCAGCTTAGGTATTAAGGAAACAGGGATCGCTGGCTACACCTTC
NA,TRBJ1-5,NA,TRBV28,CASSSNRGSSNQPQHF,TGTGCCAGCAGTTCAAATCGGGGGTCGAGCAATCAGCCCCAGCATTTT
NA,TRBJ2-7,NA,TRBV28,CASIRAPYEQYF,TGTGCCAGCATCAGGGCCCCCTACGAGCAGTACTTC
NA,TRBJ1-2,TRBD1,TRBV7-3,CASSLTAGGLYGYTF,TGTGCCAGCAGCTTAACGGCAGGGGGCCTCTATGGCTACACCTTC
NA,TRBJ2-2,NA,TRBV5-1,CASSLDGENTGELFF,TGCGCCAGCAGCTTGGACGGGGAAAACACCGGGGAGCTGTTTTTT
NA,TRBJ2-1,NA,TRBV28,CASSQGGHEQFF,TGTGCCAGCAGCCAGGGGGGACATGAGCAGTTCTTC
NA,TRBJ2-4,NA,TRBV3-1,CASSQSGPARTRKNIQYF,TGTGCCAGCAGCCAATCCGGACCCGCCCGGACACGAAAAAACATTCAGTACTTC
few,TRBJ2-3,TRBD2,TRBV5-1,CASTALTSGSSDTQYF,TGCGCCAGCACCGCACTGACTAGCGGGAGTTCAGATACGCAGTATTTT
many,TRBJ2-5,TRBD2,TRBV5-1,CASSLAGGQETQYF,TGCGCCAGCAGCTTGGCGGGGGGGCAAGAGACCCAGTACTTC
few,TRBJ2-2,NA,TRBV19,CASSMIGTGELFF,TGTGCCAGTAGTATGATCGGTACCGGGGAGCTGTTTTTT
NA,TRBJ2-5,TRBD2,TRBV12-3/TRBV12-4,CASSFQGGGAGETQYF,TGTGCCAGCAGTTTCCAGGGCGGGGGGGCCGGAGAGACCCAGTACTTC
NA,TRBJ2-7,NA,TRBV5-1,CASSLARGPTYEQYF,TGCGCCAGCAGCTTGGCCAGGGGACCTACCTACGAGCAGTACTTC
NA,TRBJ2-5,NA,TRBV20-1,CSARGPPRPETQYF,TGCAGTGCTAGGGGGCCACCACGCCCGGAGACCCAGTACTTC
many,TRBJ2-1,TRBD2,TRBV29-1,CSVASGRSEQFF,TGCAGCGTTGCTAGCGGGAGGAGTGAGCAGTTCTTC
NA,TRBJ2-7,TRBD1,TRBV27,CASSLSSGFQGAFEQYF,TGTGCCAGCAGTTTATCCAGCGGGTTCCAGGGGGCCTTCGAGCAGTACTTC